This T cell receptor (beta chain) is from a study of blood T cell repertoires in COVID-19. For the study at large: Sample material is recorded as cDNA or gDNA derived from T cells, B-cell-depleted T cells, or PBMCs.

The repertoire was sequenced with immunoSEQ multiplex PCR; TCRdb's copy has only in-frame clones and lacks some. The sample has 450,000 to 500,000 clones; 80% to 90% are singletons. The CDR3 is 15 amino acids. Germline V lookup: CDR1 SGHKS, CDR2 YYEKEE (reference sequence). The V and J ends lost 4 bases and 0 bases, in that order; junction bases with no gene match: 1. The source is a human donor in a cohort sampled during active COVID-19. This chain uses TRBV5-5 with TRBJ2-7; TRBD2 agrees at 13 bases. Source material: peripheral blood. The CDR3 bases are TGTGCCAGCAGCAGGACTAGCGGGAGCTCCTACGAGCAGTACTTC. Translating gives CASSRTSGSSYEQYF.